The entry below gives a single TCR beta chain sequence along with its context. Its antigen is unknown. The sample carries other DNA sequences with the same CDR3. The data stem from a study of shared clonotypes between healthy human individuals. Study results and limitations: Several donors held about 5.1% of naive CD4 clonotypes in common.

Germline loops: CDR1 SNHLY, CDR2 FYNNEI. This CDR3 is 11 amino acids long. V shed 4 bases and J shed 3 bases, with 4 bases lying between them. Study processing details: Quality scores were absent from the junction-only immunoSEQ sequences, so filtering differed. Profiled with immunoSEQ multiplex PCR; TCRdb holds only in-frame clones, not every one. The V and J calls and clone size are taken from that table; D and trimming were inferred from the DNA. The sample holds under 2,500,000 clones, 90% to 96% seen once. The TCR originated in a man younger than 35 in good health. The V gene is TRBV2, the J gene TRBJ2-7; D is ambiguous. Material for sequencing was naive CD4+ T cells sorted from blood. Noted subset: CD45RA+ positively selected. The CDR3 DNA reads TGTGCCAGCAGTGTCCTCTACGAGCAGTACTTC. The encoded protein is CASSVLYEQYF.